Below, 15 T cell receptor beta chains from the same sample are listed, as sequenced in a study of OX40 agonist ivuxolimab in advanced cancers. Sequenced by immunoSEQ multiplex PCR; TCRdb stores in-frame clones only, minus some. The sample carries some 50,000 clones, 87% recorded once. Specimen: CD4+ or CD8+ T cells sorted from blood, collected in a trial of the OX40 agonist ivuxolimab. These receptors came from an adult with an advanced solid tumor such as melanoma, head and neck, liver or kidney cancer.

The chain uses TRBV18 and TRBJ1-2; perhaps TRBD1 as D (6 bases). Per germline, CDR1 KGHSH and CDR2 LQKENI. The CDR3 totals 16 residues. V was cut by 4 bases and J by 3 bases, with 18 bases left in between. The DNA of the CDR3 is TGTGCCAGCTCACAGACAGGCTCCCCAGGGGACTATGGCTACACCTTC. Translation gives CASSQTGSPGDYGYTF.

This clone was recorded once. The gene calls are TRBV7-2 and TRBJ1-4; D remains unclear. The ends were cut back, 5 bases at V and 0 bases at J, with 10 bases in the middle. Germline assignment: CDR1 SGHTA and CDR2 FQGNSA. The CDR3 loop spans 15 amino acids. The CDR3 coding sequence is TGTGCCAGCAGCCCTCACCGGGCAACTAATGAAAAACTGTTTTTT. This codes for CASSPHRATNEKLFF.

Remarks on this clone: The sample has other DNA sequences that encode this CDR3 too. The rearrangement joins TRBV5-1 to TRBJ1-3; no firm D call. V was pared by 0 bases and J by 0 bases, with 4 bases between. This CDR3 contains 14 residues. Germline-derived CDR1 and CDR2 are SGHRS and YFSETQ. For the CDR3, the DNA is TGCGCCAGCAGCTTGGGGGCCTCTGGAAACACCATATATTTT. Translating it yields CASSLGASGNTIYF.

V is TRBV7-2 and J is TRBJ2-1; D remains unclear. V was pared by 5 bases and J by 5 bases, with 10 bases between. Germline CDR1 SGHTA, CDR2 FQGNSA. This CDR3 has 13 amino acids. The CDR3 DNA is TGTGCCAGCAGCCCAGGACCCAACAATGAGCAGTTCTTC. This translates into CASSPGPNNEQFF.

The rearrangement uses TRBV6-5 and TRBJ2-5; D is unclear. The CDR3 extends over 13 amino acids. Trimming removed 5 bases from V and 5 bases from J, with 12 bases in between. Germline V lookup: CDR1 MNHEY, CDR2 SVGAGI. The CDR3 sequence is CASSVGIRETQYF. CDR3 DNA: TGTGCCAGCAGTGTGGGTATTCGGGAGACCCAGTACTTC.

The V gene is TRBV5-6, the J gene TRBJ2-7; D uncertain. Germline V gives CDR1 SGHDT, CDR2 YYEEEE. The CDR3 runs 13 residues. V lost 1 base and J lost 4, with 9 bases in between. The CDR3, as DNA: TGTGCCAGCAGCTTGTGGCAGCTTTACGAGCAGTACTTC. It encodes CASSLWQLYEQYF.

The rearrangement uses TRBV9 and TRBJ2-7; 8 bases are a match to TRBD2. V dropped 4 bases and J dropped 3; count of bases not matched to a gene: 9. Germline V gives CDR1 SGDLS, CDR2 YYNGEE. The CDR3 contains 15 residues. CDR3 region: CASSPGTRAFYEQYF. CDR3 bases: TGTGCCAGCAGCCCCGGGACTAGAGCGTTCTACGAGCAGTACTTC.

The rearrangement uses TRBV25-1 and TRBJ1-6; 7 bases line up with TRBD1. Unmatched junction bases numbered 1, after V lost 4 bases and J lost 4 bases. The CDR3 has 14 residues. Per germline, CDR1 MGHDK and CDR2 SYGVNS. CDR3 DNA sequence: TGTGCCAGCAGTGGGACAGGTTATAATTCACCCCTCCACTTT. Protein product: CASSGTGYNSPLHF.

This chain connects TRBV23-1 to TRBJ1-1, with a tentative D call TRBD1 (6 bases). TRBV23-1 is treated as an ORF (open reading frame) with a function not yet certain. Trimming left V 0 bases short and J 2 bases short, with 13 bases between. The CDR3 consists of 16 residues. The CDR3, as DNA: TGCGCCAGCAGTCAATCCCCCGGGACATCCAACACTGAAGCTTTCTTT. Protein sequence: CASSQSPGTSNTEAFF.

The genes are TRBV27 and TRBJ2-3, with TRBD2 identical over 7 bases. V trimming: 4 bases; J trimming: 7 bases; junction bases outside the gene matches: 20. The CDR3 length is 18 residues. Germline CDR1 and CDR2: MNHEY and SMNVEV (reference sequence). The CDR3 DNA reads TGTGCCAGCAGTTGCCGTTGTGTTTGGGGGGGGGAGGAAAATACGCAGTATTTT. Amino acid sequence: CASSCRCVWGGEENTQYF.

The genes are TRBV18 and TRBJ2-1, with TRBD1 matching over 7 bases. CDR1 is KGHSH, CDR2 LQKENI, per germline. The CDR3 consists of 12 residues. V trimming: 5 bases; J trimming: 10 bases; junction bases outside the gene matches: 5. The chain's CDR3 is CASSKTGQEQFF. The CDR3 nucleotides are TGTGCCAGCTCAAAGACAGGGCAGGAGCAGTTCTTC. Using reference TRBV18 and TRBJ2-1 for the parts outside the CDR3, the full variable domain is NAGVMQNPRHLVRRRGQEARLRCSPMKGHSHVYWYRQLPEEGLKFMVYLQKENIIDESGMPKERFSAEFPKEGPSILRIQQVVRGDSAAYFCASSKTGQEQFFGPGTRLTVL.

The chain links TRBV7-8 to TRBJ2-2; 9 bases align to TRBD2. The V gene end was trimmed by 5 bases and the J gene end by 1 base; junction bases not matched to a gene: 2. The CDR3 consists of 15 residues. CDR1 and CDR2 (germline): SGHVS, FQNEAQ. Here the CDR3 DNA reads TGTGCCAGCAGCCCGACTAGCGGGAACACCGGGGAGCTGTTTTTT. Amino acid sequence: CASSPTSGNTGELFF.

The J gene is TRBJ2-7, the V gene TRBV5-1; D remains unclear. Trimming pared 3 bases from V and 2 bases from J, leaving 12 bases between. The CDR3 covers 14 residues. Germline V gives CDR1 SGHRS, CDR2 YFSETQ. The CDR3 DNA reads as TGCGCCAGCAGCTCCCAGTGGGGAACCTACGAGCAGTACTTC. Translated, it gives CASSSQWGTYEQYF.

This rearrangement joins TRBV6-5 to TRBJ1-5, with no clear D. The CDR3 totals 12 residues. The V gene's germline CDR1 is MNHEY and CDR2 SVGAGI. With 6 bases removed from V and 3 bases from J, the gap between germline ends came to 6 bases. For the CDR3, the DNA is TGTGCCAGCAGACGCCCCAATCAGCCCCAGCATTTT. Translated: CASRRPNQPQHF.

The chain joins TRBV7-9 to TRBJ1-2, with D perhaps TRBD1 (6 bases). This CDR3 has 15 amino acids. Germline V gene data show CDR1 as SEHNR and CDR2 as FQNEAQ (reference sequence). V lost 1 base and J 3 bases, leaving 12 bases between the germline ends. The CDR3 reads CASSLDPGVDYGYTF. The CDR3 coding sequence is TGTGCCAGCAGCTTAGATCCAGGGGTCGACTATGGCTACACCTTC.